This entry lists 27 T cell receptor beta chains sequenced from one sample in a study of T cell changes during pregnancy in multiple sclerosis. TCRdb keeps only in-frame clones here, not all; method: immunoSEQ multiplex PCR. The sample consists of tens of thousands of clones, more than 70% of them appearing once. Sequencing was performed on CD4+ T cells from peripheral blood mononuclear cells, taken in the first trimester of pregnancy. Receptors originate from a female donor in good health, enrolled as a control in a pregnancy study.

V usage is TRBV10-3 and J usage is TRBJ1-2, with D perhaps TRBD1 (5 bases). The V gene lost 0 bases and the J gene lost 10 bases, with 12 bases spanning the gap. The CDR3 sequence is 13 residues long. Germline V gives CDR1 ENHRY, CDR2 SYGVKD. The CDR3 DNA sequence: TGTGCCATCAGTGAGTCGAATACCAGGGCCTACACCTTC. It codes for CAISESNTRAYTF.

There are a few counts of this clone. J is TRBJ1-1 and V is TRBV6-6; D perhaps matches TRBD1 (5 bases). The CDR3 loop spans 14 amino acids. The germline V gene encodes CDR1 MNHNY and CDR2 SVGAGI (reference sequence). Deletions cut 4 bases from V and 0 bases from J, with 9 bases between. The chain's CDR3 is CASSSPGMNTEAFF. The CDR3 nucleotides read TGTGCCAGCAGTTCCCCAGGGATGAACACTGAAGCTTTCTTT.

The CDR3 reads CASSIAWTGANYGYTF. The CDR3 nucleotides read TGTGCCAGTAGTATAGCGTGGACGGGAGCTAACTATGGCTACACCTTC. V and J are TRBV19 and TRBJ1-2; unclear D gene. The CDR3 contains 16 residues. The germline V gene has CDR1 LNHDA and CDR2 SQIVND (reference sequence). V dropped 1 base and J dropped 0 bases, with 12 bases sitting between them.

J is TRBJ2-1 and V is TRBV2, with D tentatively TRBD2 (6 bases). Germline V lookup: CDR1 SNHLY, CDR2 FYNNEI. The CDR3 is 18 amino acids. V was pared by 6 bases and J by 5 bases, with 26 bases between. In DNA form, the CDR3 reads TGTGCCAGCAGGCATAGCAGGGAGACGGGAGTAACAAACAATGAGCAGTTCTTC. Residues: CASRHSRETGVTNNEQFF.

The CDR3 region has the DNA TGCGCCAGCAGCTTAGGGATTAGCGCTGACACCGGGGAGCTGTTTTTT. This gives the protein CASSLGISADTGELFF. The chain combines TRBV5-1 with TRBJ2-2; the D gene is possibly TRBD2 (5 bases). The CDR3 has 16 amino acids. V was trimmed by 2 bases and J by 3 bases, leaving 14 bases between them. Germline V gene sequence: CDR1 SGHRS, CDR2 YFSETQ.

This chain connects TRBV18 to TRBJ2-3; possible D gene TRBD1, 6 bases. The germline V gene encodes CDR1 KGHSH and CDR2 LQKENI. The ends were cut back, 6 bases at V and 2 bases at J, with 9 bases in the middle. The CDR3 length is 13 residues. The chain's CDR3 is CASSRQDTDTQYF. CDR3 in DNA: TGTGCCAGCTCCCGACAGGACACAGATACGCAGTATTTT.

This chain links TRBV6-5 with TRBJ2-3; the D is unclear. Germline CDR1 and CDR2: MNHEY and SVGAGI. Deletions cut 5 bases from V and 4 bases from J, with 16 bases between. The CDR3 has 15 residues. The CDR3 protein is CASSTPSAASDTQYF. The DNA of the CDR3 is TGTGCCAGCAGTACCCCTTCGGCGGCTTCAGATACGCAGTATTTT.

Only a few counts were recorded for this clone. This chain uses TRBV9 with TRBJ1-1, with D hard to call. V was pared by 3 bases and J by 2 bases, with 8 bases between. Germline values: CDR1 SGDLS, CDR2 YYNGEE. The CDR3 extends over 13 amino acids. CDR3 loop: CASSDQSNTEAFF. In DNA, the CDR3 is TGTGCCAGCAGCGACCAGTCCAACACTGAAGCTTTCTTT.

This chain uses TRBV7-8 with TRBJ2-3, with TRBD2 matching over 14 bases. Germline-derived CDR1 and CDR2 are SGHVS and FQNEAQ. Trimming took 3 bases from V and 4 from J; bases not matched to a gene: 12. The CDR3 consists of 19 residues. The CDR3 region is CASSLGGLAGGFRADTQYF. The CDR3 DNA reads TGTGCCAGCAGCTTGGGCGGACTAGCGGGAGGCTTCCGAGCAGATACGCAGTATTTT.

This chain joins TRBV2 and TRBJ2-7, with 11 bases fitting TRBD2. The CDR3 sequence is 14 residues long. The V and J ends lost 7 bases and 2 bases, in that order; junction bases with no gene match: 4. Germline V gene sequence: CDR1 SNHLY, CDR2 FYNNEI. The CDR3 DNA reads TGTGCCAGCAACCGGGGACTAGCGGCCTACGAGCAGTACTTC. It specifies CASNRGLAAYEQYF.

The genes are TRBV5-1 and TRBJ2-1, with TRBD2 identical over 7 bases. Per the germline V gene, CDR1 is SGHRS and CDR2 is YFSETQ. The CDR3 sequence is 15 residues long. J gave up 2 bases and V 0 bases, and 2 bases lay outside the gene matches. CDR3 coding DNA: TGCGCCAGCAGCTTGGCTAGCGGCACCTACAATGAGCAGTTCTTC. Its protein product is CASSLASGTYNEQFF.

The V gene is TRBV5-1, the J gene TRBJ1-3, with D possibly being TRBD1 (6 bases). This CDR3 has 15 residues. Germline V gene lookup returns CDR1 SGHRS and CDR2 YFSETQ. Between the trimmed V and J ends, which lost 5 bases and 0 bases, there was a span of 12 bases. The CDR3 DNA reads as TGCGCCAGCAGTCCCACAGGGACCTCTGGAAACACCATATATTTT. Translated: CASSPTGTSGNTIYF. The whole variable domain, filled in from reference TRBV5-1 and TRBJ1-3, reads KAGVTQTPRYLIKTRGQQVTLSCSPISGHRSVSWYQQTPGQGLQFLFEYFSETQRNKGNFPGRFSGRQFSNSRSEMNVSTLELGDSALYLCASSPTGTSGNTIYFGEGSWLTVV.

This clone has a single count. The V and J genes are TRBV5-8 and TRBJ1-1; weak D call: TRBD1 (6 bases). Germline V gene sequence: CDR1 SGHTS, CDR2 YDEGEE. Trimming removed 4 bases at V and 1 base at J, with 11 bases between. This CDR3 contains 14 residues. CDR3 loop: CASSPMDRNTEAFF. CDR3 sequence (DNA): TGTGCCAGCAGCCCTATGGACAGGAACACTGAAGCTTTCTTT.

This rearrangement joins TRBV9 to TRBJ2-5; the D gene is possibly TRBD2 (6 bases). V lost 0 bases to trimming and J lost 2 bases, with 17 bases between them. Germline V gene sequence: CDR1 SGDLS, CDR2 YYNGEE. The CDR3 spans 17 residues. The CDR3 sequence is CASSVAGGWRGQETQYF. For the CDR3, the DNA is TGTGCCAGCAGCGTAGCAGGCGGCTGGCGGGGACAAGAGACCCAGTACTTC.

DNA for the CDR3: TGTGCCAGCATGAGGGTCGGGGCCAACGTCCTGACTTTC. Residues: CASMRVGANVLTF. The chain has TRBV6-1 and TRBJ2-6; the D gene is possibly TRBD2 (5 bases). The CDR3 sequence is 13 residues long. Germline V gene data show CDR1 as MNHNS and CDR2 as SASEGT. V dropped 7 bases and J dropped 4 bases, with 8 bases sitting between them.

V is TRBV11-2 and J is TRBJ2-5; D might be TRBD1 (5 bases). TRBJ2-7 explains the end of the DNA better; the J call may be wrong. There are 16 residues in the CDR3. Per the germline V gene, CDR1 is SGHAT and CDR2 is FQNNGV. The CDR3 DNA sequence: TGTGCCAGCAGCGGGGCGCAACGGGTCGCCTCCTACGAGCAGTACTTC. Translating gives CASSGAQRVASYEQYF.

The chain combines TRBV21-1 with TRBJ2-5; the table's D call of TRBD2 was not tested on the DNA. TRBV21-1 is a pseudogene. The CDR3 has 18 amino acids. The CDR3 spells CASSKIGGGPTPGETQYF. DNA for the CDR3: TGTGCCAGCAGCAAAATCGGGGGGGGCCCAACACCGGGGGAGACCCAGTACTTC.

This sequence joins TRBV18 and TRBJ2-5; D uncertain. The V end was cut by 5 bases, the J end by 4 bases, with 8 bases between. This CDR3 region has 12 residues. Per the germline V gene, CDR1 is KGHSH and CDR2 is LQKENI. The CDR3 bases are TGTGCCAGCTCATCGTACTCAGAGACCCAGTACTTC. Its protein product is CASSSYSETQYF.

This sequence joins TRBV5-1 and TRBJ2-1; the match to TRBD2 covers 16 bases. The junction had 9 bases not matched to a gene; V was cut back by 4 bases and J by 8 bases. The CDR3 spans 17 residues. Germline lookup yields CDR1 SGHRS and CDR2 YFSETQ. DNA of the CDR3: TGCGCCAGCAGCCACGGGACTAGCGGGAGGGCCGTCCATGAGCAGTTCTTC. Encoded protein: CASSHGTSGRAVHEQFF.

The chain joins TRBV6-1 to TRBJ1-2; 10 bases agree with TRBD1. After removal of 6 bases from V and 4 bases from J, the junction contained 5 bases not matched to a gene. CDR1 is MNHNS, CDR2 SASEGT, per germline. This CDR3 is built from 14 residues. CDR3 loop: CASRGQGNSYGYTF. As DNA, the CDR3 is TGTGCCAGCAGGGGACAGGGGAACAGCTATGGCTACACCTTC.

This chain connects TRBV18 to TRBJ2-5, with TRBD1 identical over 9 bases. Germline CDR1 and CDR2: KGHSH and LQKENI. The length of the CDR3 is 15 residues. With V trimmed by 2 bases and J by 3 bases, 4 bases remained unmatched. The CDR3 nucleotides read TGTGCCAGCTCACCAAGGACAGGGGCCGAAGAGACCCAGTACTTC. Translation: CASSPRTGAEETQYF.

This clone occurred once. The chain uses TRBV5-6 and TRBJ2-7; 12 bases agree with TRBD2. Trimming took 4 bases from V and 10 from J; bases not matched to a gene: 18. The CDR3 runs 17 residues. Germline V gene sequence: CDR1 SGHDT, CDR2 YYEEEE. CDR3 amino acids: CASSLGDLASGRGAQYF. DNA of the CDR3: TGTGCCAGCAGCCTTGGAGACTTGGCTAGCGGGAGGGGCGCCCAGTACTTC.

The V and J genes are TRBV27 and TRBJ2-3; TRBD1 might be the D (6 bases). The CDR3 runs to 16 residues. Germline CDR1 MNHEY, CDR2 SMNVEV (reference sequence). V was pared by 7 bases and J by 2 bases, with 19 bases between. The CDR3, as DNA: TGTGCCAGCAAACCGAGGGGGACGGGACACACAGATACGCAGTATTTT. Its translation: CASKPRGTGHTDTQYF.

The chain links TRBV30 to TRBJ1-2; D is perhaps TRBD1 (6 bases). The germline V gene has CDR1 GTSNPN and CDR2 SVGIG (reference sequence). Between the trimmed V and J ends, which lost 0 bases and 7 bases, there was a span of 9 bases. CDR3 length: 12 amino acids. CDR3 DNA sequence: TGTGCCTGGAGTGTGGGGGCCGGTGGCTACACCTTC. It translates to CAWSVGAGGYTF.

The chain couples TRBV29-1 to TRBJ2-3, with 9 nucleotides matching TRBD1. Germline CDR1 SQVTM, CDR2 ANQGSEA. The trim removed 0 bases at V and 4 bases at J, leaving 2 bases unmatched. This CDR3 is built from 14 residues. CDR3 nucleotide sequence: TGCAGCGTTGAAGATGGGGACAGGGCAGATACGCAGTATTTT. It translates to CSVEDGDRADTQYF.

The V and J genes are TRBV7-6 and TRBJ2-5; unclear D gene. Per germline, CDR1 SGHVS and CDR2 FNYEAQ. This CDR3 contains 11 residues. V lost 5 bases and J lost 4, with 5 bases in between. The CDR3 DNA is TGTGCCAGCAGCCCGGGAGAGACCCAGTACTTC. Protein sequence: CASSPGETQYF.

This clone appeared a single time. The CDR3: CASSYYKTGTNEKLFF. DNA for the CDR3: TGTGCCAGCAGTTACTATAAGACAGGCACTAATGAAAAACTGTTTTTT. The chain combines TRBV28 with TRBJ1-4; TRBD1 is a possible D gene (6 bases). The length of the CDR3 is 16 residues. CDR1 and CDR2 from the germline V gene are MDHEN and SYDVKM. V lost 4 bases to trimming and J lost 2 bases, with 14 bases between them.